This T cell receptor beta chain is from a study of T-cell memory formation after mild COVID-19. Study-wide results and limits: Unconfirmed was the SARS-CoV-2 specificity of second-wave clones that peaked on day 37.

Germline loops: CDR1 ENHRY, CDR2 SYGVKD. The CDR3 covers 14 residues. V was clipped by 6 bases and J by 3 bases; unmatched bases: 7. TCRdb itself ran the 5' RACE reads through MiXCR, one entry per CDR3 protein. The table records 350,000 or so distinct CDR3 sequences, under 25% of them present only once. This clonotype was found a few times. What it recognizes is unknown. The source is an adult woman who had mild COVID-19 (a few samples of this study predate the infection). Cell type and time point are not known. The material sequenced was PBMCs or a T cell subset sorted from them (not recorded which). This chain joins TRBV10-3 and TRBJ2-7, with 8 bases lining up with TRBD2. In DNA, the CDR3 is TGTGCCATCAGCCATCCCGGGACTAGCTACGAGCAGTACTTC. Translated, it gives CAISHPGTSYEQYF.